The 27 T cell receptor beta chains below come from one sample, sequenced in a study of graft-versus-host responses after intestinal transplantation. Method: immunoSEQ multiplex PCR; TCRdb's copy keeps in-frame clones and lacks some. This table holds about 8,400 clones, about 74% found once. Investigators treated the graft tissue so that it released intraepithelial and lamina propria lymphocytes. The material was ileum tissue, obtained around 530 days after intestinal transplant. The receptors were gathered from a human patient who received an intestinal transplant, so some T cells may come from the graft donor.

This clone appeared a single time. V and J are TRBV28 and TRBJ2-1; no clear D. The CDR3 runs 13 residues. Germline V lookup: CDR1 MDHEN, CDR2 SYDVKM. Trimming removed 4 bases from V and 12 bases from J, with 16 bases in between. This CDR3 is CASSSTHLAGQFF. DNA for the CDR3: TGTGCCAGCAGTTCAACCCATTTAGCCGGGCAGTTCTTC.

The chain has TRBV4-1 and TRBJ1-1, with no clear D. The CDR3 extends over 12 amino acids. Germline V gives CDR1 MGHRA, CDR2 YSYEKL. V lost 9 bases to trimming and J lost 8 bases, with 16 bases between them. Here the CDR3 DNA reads TGCGCCAGTGCTACCGACCGGGAGGAAGCTTTCTTT. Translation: CASATDREEAFF.

Here the CDR3 DNA reads TGTGCCAGCAGCGAAGTGCTATATAGCAATCAGCCCCAGCATTTT. Encoded protein: CASSEVLYSNQPQHF. This sequence joins TRBV21-1 and TRBJ1-5. TRBV21-1 is a documented pseudogene. The CDR3 has 15 residues.

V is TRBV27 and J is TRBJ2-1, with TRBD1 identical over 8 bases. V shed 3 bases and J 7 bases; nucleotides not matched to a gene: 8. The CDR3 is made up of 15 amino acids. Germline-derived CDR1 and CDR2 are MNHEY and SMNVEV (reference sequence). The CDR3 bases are TGTGCCAGCAGTTTCGCAGGACAGGGTTGGAATGAGCAGTTCTTC. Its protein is CASSFAGQGWNEQFF.

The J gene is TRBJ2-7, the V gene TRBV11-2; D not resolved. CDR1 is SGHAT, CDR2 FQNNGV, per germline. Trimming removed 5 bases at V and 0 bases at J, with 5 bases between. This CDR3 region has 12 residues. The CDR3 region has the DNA TGTGCCAGCAGCCGATACTCCTACGAGCAGTACTTC. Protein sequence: CASSRYSYEQYF. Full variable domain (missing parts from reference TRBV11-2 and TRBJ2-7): EAGVAQSPRYKIIEKRQSVAFWCNPISGHATLYWYQQILGQGPKLLIQFQNNGVVDDSQLPKDRFSAERLKGVDSTLKIQPAKLEDSAVYLCASSRYSYEQYFGPGTRLTVT.

The chain's CDR3 is CASSGRGGIYSNQPQHF. CDR3 nucleotides: TGTGCCAGCAGCGGGAGGGGAGGGATCTATAGCAATCAGCCCCAGCATTTT. The chain joins TRBV7-8 to TRBJ1-5; maybe TRBD1 (5 bases). V shed 5 bases and J shed 0 bases, with 17 bases lying between them. The CDR3 totals 17 residues. CDR1 is SGHVS, CDR2 FQNEAQ, per germline.

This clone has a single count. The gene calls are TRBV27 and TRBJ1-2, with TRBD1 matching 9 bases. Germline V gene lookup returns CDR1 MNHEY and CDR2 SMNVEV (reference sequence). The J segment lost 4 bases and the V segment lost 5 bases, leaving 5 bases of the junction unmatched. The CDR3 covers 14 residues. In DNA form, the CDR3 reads TGTGCCAGCAGTGCGACAGGGGGAGGCTATGGCTACACCTTC. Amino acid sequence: CASSATGGGYGYTF.

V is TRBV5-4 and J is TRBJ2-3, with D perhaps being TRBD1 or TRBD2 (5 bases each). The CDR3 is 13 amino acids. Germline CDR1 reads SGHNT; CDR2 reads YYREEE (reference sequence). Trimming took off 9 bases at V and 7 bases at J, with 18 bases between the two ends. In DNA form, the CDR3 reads TGTGCCATCAGGGACGAAACAGGATATACGCAGTATTTT. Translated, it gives CAIRDETGYTQYF.

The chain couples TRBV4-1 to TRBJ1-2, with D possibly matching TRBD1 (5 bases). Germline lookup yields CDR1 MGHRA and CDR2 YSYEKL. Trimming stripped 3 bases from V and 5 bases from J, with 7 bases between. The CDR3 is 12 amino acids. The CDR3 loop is CASSQGDYGYTF. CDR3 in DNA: TGCGCCAGCAGCCAGGGGGATTATGGCTACACCTTC.

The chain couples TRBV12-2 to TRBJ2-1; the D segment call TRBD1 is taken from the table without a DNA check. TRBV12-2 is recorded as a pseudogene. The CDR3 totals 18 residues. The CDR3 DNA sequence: TGTGCAAGTCGCTCCAACCAAGACAGGAAGAGCTCCTACAATGAGCAGTTCTTC. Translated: CASRSNQDRKSSYNEQFF.

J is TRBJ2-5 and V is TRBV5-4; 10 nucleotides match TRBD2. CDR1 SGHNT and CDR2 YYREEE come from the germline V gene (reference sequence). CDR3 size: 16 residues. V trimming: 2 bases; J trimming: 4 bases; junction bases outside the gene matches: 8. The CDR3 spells CASSLYRLAGAETQYF. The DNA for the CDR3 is TGTGCCAGCAGCTTATATCGCCTAGCGGGAGCAGAGACCCAGTACTTC. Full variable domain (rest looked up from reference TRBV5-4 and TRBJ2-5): ETGVTQSPTHLIKTRGQQVTLRCSSQSGHNTVSWYQQALGQGPQFIFQYYREEENGRGNFPPRFSGLQFPNYSSELNVNALELDDSALYLCASSLYRLAGAETQYFGPGTRLLVL.

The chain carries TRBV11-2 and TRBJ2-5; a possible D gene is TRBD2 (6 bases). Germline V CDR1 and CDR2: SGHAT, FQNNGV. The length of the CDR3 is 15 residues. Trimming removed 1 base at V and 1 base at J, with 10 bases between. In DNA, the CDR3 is TGTGCCAGCAGCTTAGTAGGAGGGTCCCAAGAGACCCAGTACTTC. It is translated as CASSLVGGSQETQYF.

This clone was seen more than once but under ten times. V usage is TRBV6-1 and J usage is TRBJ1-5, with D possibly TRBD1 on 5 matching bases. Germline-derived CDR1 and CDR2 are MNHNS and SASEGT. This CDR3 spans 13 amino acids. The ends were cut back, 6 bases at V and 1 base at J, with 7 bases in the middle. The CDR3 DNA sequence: TGTGCCAGCAGGAAGGGGAGCAATCAGCCCCAGCATTTT. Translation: CASRKGSNQPQHF.

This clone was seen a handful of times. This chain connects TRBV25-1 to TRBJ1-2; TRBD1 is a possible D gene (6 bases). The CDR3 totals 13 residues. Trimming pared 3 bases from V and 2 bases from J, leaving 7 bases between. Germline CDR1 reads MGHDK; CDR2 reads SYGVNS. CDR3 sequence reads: CASSEGQNYGYTF. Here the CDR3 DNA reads TGTGCCAGCAGTGAGGGACAAAACTATGGCTACACCTTC.

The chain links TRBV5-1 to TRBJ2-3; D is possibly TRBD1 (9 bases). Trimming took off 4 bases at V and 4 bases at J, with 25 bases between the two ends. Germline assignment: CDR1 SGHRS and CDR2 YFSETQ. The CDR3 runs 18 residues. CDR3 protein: CASSLDRGSGRVADTQYF. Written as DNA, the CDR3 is TGCGCCAGCAGCCTCGACAGGGGGAGCGGGAGAGTCGCAGATACGCAGTATTTT.

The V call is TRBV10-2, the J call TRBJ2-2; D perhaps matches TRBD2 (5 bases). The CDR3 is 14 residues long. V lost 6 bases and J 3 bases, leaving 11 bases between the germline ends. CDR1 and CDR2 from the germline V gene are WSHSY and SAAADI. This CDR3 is CASRTRADTGELFF. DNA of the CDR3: TGCGCCAGCAGGACGAGGGCCGACACCGGGGAGCTGTTTTTT.

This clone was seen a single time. This CDR3 reads CASSKDDQPQHF. In DNA form, the CDR3 reads TGTGCCAGCAGCAAAGATGATCAGCCCCAGCATTTT. The J gene is TRBJ1-5, the V gene TRBV21-1. TRBV21-1 is a known pseudogene. The CDR3 has 12 residues.

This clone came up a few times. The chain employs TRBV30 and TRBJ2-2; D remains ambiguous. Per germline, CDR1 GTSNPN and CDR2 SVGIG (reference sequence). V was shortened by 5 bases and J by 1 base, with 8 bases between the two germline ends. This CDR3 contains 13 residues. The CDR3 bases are TGTGCCTGGGTAGGATGGAACACCGGGGAGCTGTTTTTT. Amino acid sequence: CAWVGWNTGELFF.

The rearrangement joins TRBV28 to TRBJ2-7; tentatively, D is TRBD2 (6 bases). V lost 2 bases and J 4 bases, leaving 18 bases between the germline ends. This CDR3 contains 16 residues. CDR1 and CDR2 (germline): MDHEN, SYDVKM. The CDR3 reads CASSLDGGPSWYEQYF. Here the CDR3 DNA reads TGTGCCAGCAGTTTAGACGGGGGACCGTCCTGGTACGAGCAGTACTTC.

CDR3 bases: TGTGCCAGCTCACTCGGACAGGGGTCGGTAGAGACCCAGTACTTC. Translation: CASSLGQGSVETQYF. This chain links TRBV18 with TRBJ2-5; 9 bases map to TRBD1. Per germline, CDR1 KGHSH and CDR2 LQKENI. The ends lost 4 bases at V and 4 bases at J; junction bases unmatched: 7. The CDR3 contains 15 residues.

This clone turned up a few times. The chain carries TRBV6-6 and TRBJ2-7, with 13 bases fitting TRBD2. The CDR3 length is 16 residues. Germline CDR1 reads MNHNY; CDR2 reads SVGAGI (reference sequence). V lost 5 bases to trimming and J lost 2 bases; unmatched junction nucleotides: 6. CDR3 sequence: CASSAGGLAGTYEQYF. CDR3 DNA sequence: TGTGCCAGCAGTGCTGGGGGACTAGCGGGAACCTACGAGCAGTACTTC.

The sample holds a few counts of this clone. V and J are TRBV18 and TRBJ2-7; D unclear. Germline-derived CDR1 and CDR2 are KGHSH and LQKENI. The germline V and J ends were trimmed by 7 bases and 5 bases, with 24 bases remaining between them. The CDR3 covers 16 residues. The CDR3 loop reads CASCKGPSFPIDEQYF. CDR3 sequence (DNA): TGTGCCAGCTGTAAAGGACCCTCCTTCCCTATAGACGAGCAGTACTTC.

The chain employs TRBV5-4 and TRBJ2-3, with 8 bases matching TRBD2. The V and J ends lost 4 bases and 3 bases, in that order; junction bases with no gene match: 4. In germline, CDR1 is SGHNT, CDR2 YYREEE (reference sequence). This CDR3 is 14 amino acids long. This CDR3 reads CASSVGLATDTQYF. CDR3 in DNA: TGTGCCAGCAGCGTAGGACTAGCAACAGATACGCAGTATTTT.

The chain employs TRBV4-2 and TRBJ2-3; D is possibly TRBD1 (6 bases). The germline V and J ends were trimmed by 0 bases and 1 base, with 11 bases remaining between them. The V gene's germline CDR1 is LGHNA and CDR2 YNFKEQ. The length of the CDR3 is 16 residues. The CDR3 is CASSQEGGWGTDTQYF. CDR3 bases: TGTGCCAGCAGCCAAGAAGGGGGATGGGGCACAGATACGCAGTATTTT.

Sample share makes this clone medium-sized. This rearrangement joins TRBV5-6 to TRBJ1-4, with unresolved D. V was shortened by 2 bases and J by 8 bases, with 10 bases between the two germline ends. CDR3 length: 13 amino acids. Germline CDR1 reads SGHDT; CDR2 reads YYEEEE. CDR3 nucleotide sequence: TGTGCCAGCAGCTTTCAACGCCCCGAAAAACTGTTTTTT. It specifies CASSFQRPEKLFF.

The CDR3 nucleotides are TGCAGCGTTACCCCCGGGGGTGGGGCCAACGTCCTGACTTTC. Residues: CSVTPGGGANVLTF. This chain connects TRBV29-1 to TRBJ2-6; tentative D call: TRBD2 (6 bases). V lost 5 bases and J lost 3, with 11 bases in between. The CDR3 covers 14 residues. CDR1 is SQVTM and CDR2 is ANQGSEA in the germline V gene.

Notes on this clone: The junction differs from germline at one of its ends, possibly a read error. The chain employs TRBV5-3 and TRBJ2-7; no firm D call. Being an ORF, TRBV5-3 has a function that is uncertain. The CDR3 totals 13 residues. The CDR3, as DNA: TGTGCCAGCAGCTTGTCGGCCTCCTACGAGCAGTACTTC. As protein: CASSLSASYEQYF.